This T cell receptor beta chain comes out of a study of shared clonotypes between healthy human individuals (dated by TCRdb to between 2020 and 2021). Context from the whole study: A couple of women and three men aged 18 to 49 years were included in the cohort. For each donor, CD4 naive and CD4 memory were each run on three plates, CD8 naive on two plates, and CD8 memory on one plate. The study deeply sequenced blood TCR repertoires of five healthy adults to estimate repertoire size and the extent of clonotype sharing between individuals. Different laboratories and diverse techniques were used to prepare libraries and sequence TCR repertoires, to increase sequencing depth and limit assay-specific biases. Leukapheresis yielded between about 0.85 and 10 billion PBMCs per donor. Overall study results and their limits: Clonotypes shared by all four sorted-subset donors showed higher generation probabilities than non-shared clonotypes. Even with the large sequencing depth, rarefaction of the sorted-subset datasets indicated that sequencing was incomplete. Sampling was restricted to blood, and TCR repertoires in tissue are likely to differ from TCR repertoires in blood. Estimated clonotype richness was generally larger for naive than for memory subsets. About 5% of naive CD4, 3.5% of naive CD8, 2.3% of memory CD4, and 0.4% of memory CD8 clonotypes were shared across several donors. The genetic and exposure-history diversity represented was limited by the small number of donors. Pairwise subsampling indicated that sequencing depth was expected to affect the degree of clonotype sharing among donors.

Using the deep immunoSEQ assay, multiplex PCR amplified TCR CDR3 regions from genomic DNA. For each cell subset, the extracted genomic DNA was distributed evenly across all wells of several immunoSEQ 96-well plates, and each plate served as one replicate. For sorted subsets, each replicate PCR was loaded with about 0.2 ug genomic DNA, equivalent to 30,000 to 35,000 T cell genomes. The purified libraries were quantified using a Qubit 3.0 fluorometer, sized with a Bioanalyzer 2100, and then quantified again using the KAPA Library Quantification kit. A separate single-read 150-cycle Illumina NextSeq 550 flow cell was used to sequence each immunoSEQ 96-well plate. For the original study's pipeline: Because only junctional sequences without quality scores were contained in the immunoSEQ output, filtering matching that applied to full-length reads could not be performed. Sequences were annotated with PyIR, a Python wrapper for IgBLAST v1.9, using IMGT germline references to assign V/J genes and CDR3. Any read was removed if the V/J assignment was weak (E-value above 1e-6), the CDR3 was missing, or the read contained stop codons, out-of-frame junctions, or ambiguous translated residues. A V3J clonotype was defined by an identical inferred V gene, J gene, and CDR3 amino acid sequence. Percentage overlap between repertoires was computed as shared unique clonotypes divided by the size of the smaller repertoire. Three approaches were used to assess repertoire richness: RTK rarefaction, the Chao1 estimator, and Recon v2.1 estimates of unobserved clonotypes. For all TCRbeta clonotypes obtained by the gDNA method from a few donors, generation probabilities were computed with OLGA. TCRdb obtained this table from immuneACCESS and retained in-frame rearrangements with V and J assigned. These tables miss some clones; where compared with another copy, unresolved V genes account for less than half of the shortfall, and the remainder is unexplained. That table is the source of V, J and clone size, and D and trimming were worked out from the DNA. The sample has about 670,000 clones on record, about two thirds of them singletons. The ten largest clones represent roughly 1.8% of the sample.

Donors were healthy HIV-negative adults with no recently reported acute infections or vaccinations. All donors were Caucasian adults living in Nashville, Tennessee, USA. CD4+ T cells were enriched by magnetic negative selection, after which naive cells were positively selected on CD45RA and the negative fraction was taken as the memory subset. Blood was obtained by leukapheresis, after which PBMCs were separated by Ficoll-Histopaque density gradient centrifugation and cryopreserved in liquid nitrogen vapor phase. Analytical flow cytometry was used to check the purity and quantity of each magnetically sorted T cell population. Each sorted fraction had its genomic DNA isolated and then quantified by UV absorbance on a Nanodrop 2000c. V has 4 bases trimmed and J has 1 base trimmed; junction bases matching no gene number 4. The CDR3 sequence holds 15 residues, the cysteine and phenylalanine included. Only the CDR3 DNA is retained, 45 bases long and in frame from the first base. CDR1 and CDR2 are drawn from the germline V gene: SGHRS, YFSETQ.

Concerning this clone itself: The specificity of this receptor is unknown. It has no much larger one-base neighbor in the sample; base qualities were not kept.

The sequenced material came from memory CD4+ T cells sorted from blood. Interpreted using the paper, the cell subset or site label stands for: CD45RA-negative fraction. This chain is built from TRBV5-1 and TRBJ2-2, and TRBD1 aligns with 7 junction nucleotides. This receptor was identified in a woman aged 30 to 39 in good health. The DNA reads TGCGCCAGCAGCCTGGGACAGATGAACACCGGGGAGCTGTTTTTT. Its coded protein is CASSLGQMNTGELFF.